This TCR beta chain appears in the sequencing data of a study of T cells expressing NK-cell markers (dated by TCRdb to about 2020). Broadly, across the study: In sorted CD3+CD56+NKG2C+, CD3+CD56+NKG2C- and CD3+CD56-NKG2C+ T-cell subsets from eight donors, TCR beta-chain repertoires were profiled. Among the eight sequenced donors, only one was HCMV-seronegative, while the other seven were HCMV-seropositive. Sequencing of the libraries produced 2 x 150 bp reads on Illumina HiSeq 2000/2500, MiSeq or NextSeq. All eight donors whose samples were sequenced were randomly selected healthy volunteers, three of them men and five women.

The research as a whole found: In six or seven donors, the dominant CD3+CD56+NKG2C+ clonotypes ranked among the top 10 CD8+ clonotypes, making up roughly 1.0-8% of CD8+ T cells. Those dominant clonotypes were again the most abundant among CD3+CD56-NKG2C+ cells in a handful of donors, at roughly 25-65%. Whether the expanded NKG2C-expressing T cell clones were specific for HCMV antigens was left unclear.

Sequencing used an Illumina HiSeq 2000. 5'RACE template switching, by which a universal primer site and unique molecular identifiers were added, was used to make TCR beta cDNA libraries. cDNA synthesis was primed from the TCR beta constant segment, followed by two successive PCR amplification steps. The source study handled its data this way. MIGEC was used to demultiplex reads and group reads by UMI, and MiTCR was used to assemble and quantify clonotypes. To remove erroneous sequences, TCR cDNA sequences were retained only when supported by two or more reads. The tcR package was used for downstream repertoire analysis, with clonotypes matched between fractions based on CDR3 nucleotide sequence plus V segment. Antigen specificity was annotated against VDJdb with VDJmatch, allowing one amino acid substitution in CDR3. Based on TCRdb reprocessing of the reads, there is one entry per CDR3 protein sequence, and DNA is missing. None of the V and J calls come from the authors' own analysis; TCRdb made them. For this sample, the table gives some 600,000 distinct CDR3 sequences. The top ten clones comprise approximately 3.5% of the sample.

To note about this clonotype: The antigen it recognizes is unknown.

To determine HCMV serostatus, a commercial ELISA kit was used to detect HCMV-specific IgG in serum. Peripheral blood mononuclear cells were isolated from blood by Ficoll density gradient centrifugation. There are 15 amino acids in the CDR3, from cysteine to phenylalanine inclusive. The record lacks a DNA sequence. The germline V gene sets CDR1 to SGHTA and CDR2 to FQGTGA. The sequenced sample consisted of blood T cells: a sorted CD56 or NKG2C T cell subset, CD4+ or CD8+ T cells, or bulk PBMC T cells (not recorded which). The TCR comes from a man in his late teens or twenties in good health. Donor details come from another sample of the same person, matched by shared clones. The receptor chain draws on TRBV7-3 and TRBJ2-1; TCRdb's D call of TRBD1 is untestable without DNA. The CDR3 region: CASSPRDRGEGEQFF. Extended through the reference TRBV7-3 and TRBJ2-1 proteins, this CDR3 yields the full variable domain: GAGVSQTPSNKVTEKGKYVELRCDPISGHTALYWYRQSLGQGPEFLIYFQGTGAADDSGLPNDRFFAVRPEGSVSTLKIQRTERGDSAVYLCASSPRDRGEGEQFFGPGTRLTVL.